A single TCR beta chain is shown here with its context. What it binds is unknown. These data are taken from a study of blood T cell dynamics during melanoma immunotherapy. The time point is: pre-treatment baseline. Blood was drawn before treatment and at week 3 after checkpoint blockade. This CDR3 region has 14 residues. Trimming removed 9 bases from V and 2 bases from J, with 14 bases in between. CDR1 and CDR2 from the germline V gene are MNHNY and SVGAGI (reference sequence). Every bulk PBMC sample received the same 350 ng of DNA. Only in-frame clones appear in the TCRdb table, and some are missing; sequencing was by immunoSEQ multiplex PCR. Of 9,500 to 13,000 clones listed, about 88% were seen once; the top ten hold around 9.1%. Study-wide findings and caveats: Disease-control patients' PBMC repertoires became either more clonal or more diverse at W3.

This sequence joins TRBV6-6 and TRBJ1-5; D remains ambiguous. This receptor was obtained from a human donor with melanoma. Source: blood, taken from a patient treated with checkpoint blockade. The CDR3 nucleotides are TGTGCCAGTGCGGGGAGGGTTGGCAATCAGCCCCAGCATTTT. Protein sequence: CASAGRVGNQPQHF.